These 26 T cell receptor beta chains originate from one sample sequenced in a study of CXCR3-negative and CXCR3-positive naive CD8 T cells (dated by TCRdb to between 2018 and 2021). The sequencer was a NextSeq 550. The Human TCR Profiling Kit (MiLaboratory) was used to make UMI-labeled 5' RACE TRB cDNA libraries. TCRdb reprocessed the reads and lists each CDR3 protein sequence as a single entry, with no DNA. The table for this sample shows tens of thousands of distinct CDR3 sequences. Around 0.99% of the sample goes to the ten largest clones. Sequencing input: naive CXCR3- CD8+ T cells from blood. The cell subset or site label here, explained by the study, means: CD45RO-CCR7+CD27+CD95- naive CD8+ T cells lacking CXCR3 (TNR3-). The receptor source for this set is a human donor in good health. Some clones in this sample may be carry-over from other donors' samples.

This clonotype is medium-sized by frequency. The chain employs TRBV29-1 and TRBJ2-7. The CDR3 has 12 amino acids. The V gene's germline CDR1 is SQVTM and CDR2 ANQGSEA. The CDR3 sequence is CSVEGSSYEQYF.

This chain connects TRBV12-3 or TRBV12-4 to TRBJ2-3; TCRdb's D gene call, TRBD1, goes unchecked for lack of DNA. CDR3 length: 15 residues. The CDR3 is CASSSLQGTTDTQYF.

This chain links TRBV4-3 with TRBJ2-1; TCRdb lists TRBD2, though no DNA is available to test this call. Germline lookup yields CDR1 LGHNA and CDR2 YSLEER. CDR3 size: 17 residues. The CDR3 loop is CASSQAQLAGGDNEQFF.

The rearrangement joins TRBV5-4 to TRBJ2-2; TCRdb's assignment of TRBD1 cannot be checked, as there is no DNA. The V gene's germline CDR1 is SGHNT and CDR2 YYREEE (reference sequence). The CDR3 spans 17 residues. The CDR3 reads CASSSPGGRVGIGELFF.

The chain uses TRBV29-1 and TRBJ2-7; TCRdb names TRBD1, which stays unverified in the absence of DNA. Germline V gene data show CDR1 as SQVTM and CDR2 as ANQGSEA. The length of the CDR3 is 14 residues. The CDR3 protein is CSVDGAGESYEQYF.

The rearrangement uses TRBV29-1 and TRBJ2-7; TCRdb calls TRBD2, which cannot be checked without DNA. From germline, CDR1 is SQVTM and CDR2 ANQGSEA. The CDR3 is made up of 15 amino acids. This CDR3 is CSVDGSGTAGYEQYF.

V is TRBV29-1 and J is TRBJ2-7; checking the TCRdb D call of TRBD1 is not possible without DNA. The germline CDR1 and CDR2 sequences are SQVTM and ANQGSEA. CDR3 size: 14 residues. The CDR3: CSVRIGQKGYEQYF.

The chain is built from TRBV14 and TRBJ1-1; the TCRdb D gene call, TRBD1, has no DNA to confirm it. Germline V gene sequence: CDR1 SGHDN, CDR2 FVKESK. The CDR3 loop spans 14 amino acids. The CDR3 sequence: CASSNYREVSEAFF. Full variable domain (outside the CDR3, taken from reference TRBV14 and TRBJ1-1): EAGVTQFPSHSVIEKGQTVTLRCDPISGHDNLYWYRRVMGKEIKFLLHFVKESKQDESGMPNNRFLAERTGGTYSTLKVQPAELEDSGVYFCASSNYREVSEAFFGQGTRLTVV.

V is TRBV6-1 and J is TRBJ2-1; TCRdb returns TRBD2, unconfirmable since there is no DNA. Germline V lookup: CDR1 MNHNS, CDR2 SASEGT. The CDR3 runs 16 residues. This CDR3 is CASSEAIAGSYNEQFF.

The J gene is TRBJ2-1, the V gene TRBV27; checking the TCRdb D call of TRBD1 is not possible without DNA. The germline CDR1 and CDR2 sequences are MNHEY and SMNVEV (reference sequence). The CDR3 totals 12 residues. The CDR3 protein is CASKAGGNEQFF.

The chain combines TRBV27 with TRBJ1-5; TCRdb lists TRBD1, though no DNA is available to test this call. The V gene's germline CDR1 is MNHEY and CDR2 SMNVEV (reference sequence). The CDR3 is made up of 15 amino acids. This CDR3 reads CASSQGQGLNQPQHF.

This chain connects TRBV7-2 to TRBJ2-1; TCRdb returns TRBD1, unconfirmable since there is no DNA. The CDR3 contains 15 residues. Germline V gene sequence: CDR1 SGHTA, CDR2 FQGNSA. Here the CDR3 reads CASSHRAGAWDEQFF.

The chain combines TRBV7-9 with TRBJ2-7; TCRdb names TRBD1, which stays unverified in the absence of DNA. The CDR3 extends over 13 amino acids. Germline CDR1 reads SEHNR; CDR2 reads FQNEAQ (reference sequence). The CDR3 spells CAIRVQGGSEQYF.

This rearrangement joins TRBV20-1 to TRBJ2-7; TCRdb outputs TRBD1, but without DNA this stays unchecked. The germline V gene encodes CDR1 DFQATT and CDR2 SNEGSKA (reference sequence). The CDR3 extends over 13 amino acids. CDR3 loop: CSAPPPSHYEQYF.

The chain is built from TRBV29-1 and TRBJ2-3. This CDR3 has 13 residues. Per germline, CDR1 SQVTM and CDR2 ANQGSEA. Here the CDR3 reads CSASTWTRDTQYF.

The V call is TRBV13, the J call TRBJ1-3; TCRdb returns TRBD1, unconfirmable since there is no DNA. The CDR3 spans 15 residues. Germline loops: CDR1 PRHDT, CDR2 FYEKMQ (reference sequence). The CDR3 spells CASSPGHLSGNTIYF. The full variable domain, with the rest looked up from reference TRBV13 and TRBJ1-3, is AAGVIQSPRHLIKEKRETATLKCYPIPRHDTVYWYQQGPGQDPQFLISFYEKMQSDKGSIPDRFSAQQFSDYHSELNMSSLELGDSALYFCASSPGHLSGNTIYFGEGSWLTVV.

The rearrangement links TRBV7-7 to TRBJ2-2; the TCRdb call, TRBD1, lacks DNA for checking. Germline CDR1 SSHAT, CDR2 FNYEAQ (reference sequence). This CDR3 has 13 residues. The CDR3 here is CASSPLFTGELFF.

The CDR3 here is CSVAQGTLAEAFF. The chain employs TRBV29-1 and TRBJ1-1; TCRdb outputs TRBD1, but without DNA this stays unchecked. This CDR3 is built from 13 residues. Germline CDR1 is SQVTM and CDR2 is ANQGSEA.

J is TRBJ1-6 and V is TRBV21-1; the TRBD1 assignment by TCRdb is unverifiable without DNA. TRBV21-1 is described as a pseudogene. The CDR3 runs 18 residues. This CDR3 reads CASSKALWQVRAYSPLHF.

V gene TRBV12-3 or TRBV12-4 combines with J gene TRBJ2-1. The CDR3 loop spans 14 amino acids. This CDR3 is CASSFGLAHNEQFF.

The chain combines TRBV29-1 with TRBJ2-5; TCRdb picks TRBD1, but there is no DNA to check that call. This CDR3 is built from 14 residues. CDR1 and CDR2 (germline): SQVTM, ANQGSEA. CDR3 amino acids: CSVEYRDKQETQYF.

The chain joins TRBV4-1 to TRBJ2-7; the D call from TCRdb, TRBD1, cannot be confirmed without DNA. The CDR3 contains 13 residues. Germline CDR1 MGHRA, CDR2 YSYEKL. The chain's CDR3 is CASSGTQGGEQYF.

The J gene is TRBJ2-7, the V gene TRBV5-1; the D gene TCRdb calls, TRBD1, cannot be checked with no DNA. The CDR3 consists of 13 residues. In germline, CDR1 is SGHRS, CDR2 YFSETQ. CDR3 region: CASSVGGFYEQYF.

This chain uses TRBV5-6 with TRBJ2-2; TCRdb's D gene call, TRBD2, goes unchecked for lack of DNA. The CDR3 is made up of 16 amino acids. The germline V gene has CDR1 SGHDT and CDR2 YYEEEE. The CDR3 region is CASSSTSGGDTGELFF.

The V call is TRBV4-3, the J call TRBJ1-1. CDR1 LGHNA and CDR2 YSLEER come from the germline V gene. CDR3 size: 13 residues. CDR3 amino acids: CASSQDVGAQAFF.

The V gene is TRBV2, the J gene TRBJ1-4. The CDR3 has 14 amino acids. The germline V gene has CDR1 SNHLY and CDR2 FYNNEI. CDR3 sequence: CASSERRVTEKLFF.